What follows are 29 T cell receptor beta chains derived from one specimen sequenced in a study of Ad26.COV2.S vaccination and SARS-CoV-2 variants listed by TCRdb under 2021. The intended sense of this specimen's treatment or condition label: 15 to 20 received Ad26.COV2.S at low or high dose, single or two shots; about 5 received placebo; per-sample allocation not given. Repertoires of vaccine and placebo recipients were sequenced from samples taken on day 63 after the first injection. The library relied on the immunoSEQ multiplex PCR assay. In TCRdb, the immuneACCESS table is reduced to in-frame sequences with V and J assigned. These tables do not hold every clone; where another copy was compared, an unresolved V gene accounts for under half, and the others remain unexplained. Counted in this sample were roughly 380,000 clones; roughly 87% of them appeared once. Together, the top ten hold approximately 3.6% of the sample.

The source was peripheral blood, collected in a trial of Ad26.COV2.S vaccine versus placebo. The receptors originated from a person between 18 and 59 years old who received the Ad26.COV2.S COVID-19 vaccine or a placebo.

The chain is built from TRBV2 and TRBJ2-7; no definite D call. From germline, CDR1 is SNHLY and CDR2 FYNNEI. Trimming left V 2 bases short and J 6 bases short, with 5 bases between. The CDR3 has 11 residues. CDR3 loop: CASSEYGEQYF. Here the CDR3 DNA reads TGTGCCAGCAGTGAATACGGCGAGCAGTACTTC.

This chain connects TRBV30 to TRBJ2-7, with D perhaps matching TRBD2 (6 bases). CDR3 length: 13 residues. Germline loops: CDR1 GTSNPN, CDR2 SVGIG (reference sequence). Trimming stripped 0 bases from V and 3 bases from J, with 9 bases between. The CDR3 nucleotides are TGTGCCTGGAGTGTCGGGAGCGGCTACGAGCAGTACTTC. It yields the protein CAWSVGSGYEQYF.

V usage is TRBV19 and J usage is TRBJ2-5, with D perhaps assigned TRBD1 or TRBD2 (6 bases each). The germline V and J ends were trimmed by 4 bases and 4 bases, with 16 bases remaining between them. The CDR3 is 15 residues long. The germline V gene has CDR1 LNHDA and CDR2 SQIVND (reference sequence). CDR3 nucleotide sequence: TGTGCCAGTAGTAACGAAACAGGGAGGCTAGAGACCCAGTACTTC. This gives the protein CASSNETGRLETQYF.

The chain carries TRBV27 and TRBJ1-5; no clear D gene. Germline CDR1 and CDR2: MNHEY and SMNVEV (reference sequence). Trimming took off 0 bases at V and 3 bases at J, with 9 bases between the two ends. The CDR3 length is 15 residues. CDR3 sequence: CASSLSAGTNQPQHF. DNA for the CDR3: TGTGCCAGCAGTTTATCGGCAGGCACCAATCAGCCCCAGCATTTT.

V and J are TRBV27 and TRBJ1-2; 7 bases map to TRBD1. Germline V CDR1 and CDR2: MNHEY, SMNVEV (reference sequence). This CDR3 is 13 amino acids long. With 5 bases clipped from V and 9 bases from J, the junction kept 9 bases outside the gene matches. This CDR3 reads CASSPDRAGRYTF. As DNA, the CDR3 is TGTGCCAGCAGTCCTGACAGGGCGGGGCGCTACACCTTC.

The gene calls are TRBV4-1 and TRBJ1-5, with no clear D. The CDR3 is made up of 15 amino acids. V lost 1 base and J 3 bases, leaving 10 bases between the germline ends. Germline V lookup: CDR1 MGHRA, CDR2 YSYEKL. Here the CDR3 DNA reads TGCGCCAGCAGCCAAGGTGGGGTAGTCAATCAGCCCCAGCATTTT. Its protein product is CASSQGGVVNQPQHF.

This clone was seen only once. The CDR3: CASSFQGVGTEAFF. CDR3 in DNA: TGTGCCAGCAGCTTTCAAGGGGTCGGCACTGAAGCTTTCTTT. This chain links TRBV7-2 with TRBJ1-1; maybe TRBD1 (5 bases). The germline V and J ends were trimmed by 3 bases and 4 bases, with 12 bases remaining between them. Looked up from germline, CDR1 is SGHTA and CDR2 is FQGNSA. This CDR3 has 14 residues.

V gene TRBV11-3 combines with J gene TRBJ1-1, with TRBD1 as a possible D gene (6 bases). The CDR3 contains 15 residues. Trimming cost V 4 bases and J 4 bases, with 16 bases left between them. The germline CDR1 and CDR2 sequences are SGHNT and YENEEA. The CDR3 loop reads CASSSARGQGTEAFF. Written as DNA, the CDR3 is TGTGCCAGCAGCTCAGCCCGGGGGCAGGGCACTGAAGCTTTCTTT.

Here the CDR3 DNA reads TGTGCCAGCTCACCGGCCATTAAGGGGGAACTGTTTTTT. Translated, it gives CASSPAIKGELFF. V is TRBV18 and J is TRBJ1-4, with a possible D match to TRBD1 (6 bases). In germline, CDR1 is KGHSH, CDR2 LQKENI. This CDR3 is 13 amino acids long. The V end was cut by 3 bases, the J end by 12 bases, with 14 bases between.

J is TRBJ1-3 and V is TRBV4-1, with D hard to call. The CDR3 totals 16 residues. Trimming removed 4 bases from V and 0 bases from J, with 13 bases in between. From germline, CDR1 is MGHRA and CDR2 YSYEKL. The CDR3: CASSPFDGYSGNTIYF. The CDR3 DNA reads as TGCGCCAGCAGCCCCTTCGACGGATACTCTGGAAACACCATATATTTT.

The chain uses TRBV6-1 and TRBJ1-2; 10 bases line up with TRBD1. V lost 2 bases to trimming and J lost 3 bases; unmatched junction nucleotides: 6. Germline V gene data show CDR1 as MNHNS and CDR2 as SASEGT. The CDR3 sequence is 16 residues long. CDR3 sequence: CASSEPGQGIDYGYTF. The CDR3 region has the DNA TGTGCCAGCAGTGAACCGGGACAGGGGATTGACTATGGCTACACCTTC.

The J gene is TRBJ1-1, the V gene TRBV5-1, with D maybe TRBD1 (5 bases). CDR3 size: 14 residues. V was cut by 7 bases and J by 4 bases, with 17 bases left in between. CDR1 SGHRS and CDR2 YFSETQ come from the germline V gene. The CDR3 sequence: CASSKGEVGTEAFF. CDR3 DNA sequence: TGCGCCAGCTCAAAAGGGGAAGTCGGCACTGAAGCTTTCTTT.

The chain links TRBV27 to TRBJ1-1, with 8 bases that match TRBD1. The CDR3 has 16 residues. In germline, CDR1 is MNHEY, CDR2 SMNVEV (reference sequence). J gave up 4 bases and V 3 bases, and 10 bases lay outside the gene matches. CDR3 coding DNA: TGTGCCAGCAGTTTTCAGGGCAGGGGGCGCGGCACTGAAGCTTTCTTT. Translated, it gives CASSFQGRGRGTEAFF.

The chain recombines TRBV2 with TRBJ1-5, with 8 nucleotides matching TRBD1. The CDR3 has 15 amino acids. From germline, CDR1 is SNHLY and CDR2 FYNNEI. J gave up 4 bases and V 6 bases, and 8 bases lay outside the gene matches. CDR3 sequence reads: CASRLGQGANQPQHF. Here the CDR3 DNA reads TGTGCCAGCAGGCTTGGACAGGGAGCGAATCAGCCCCAGCATTTT.

This sequence joins TRBV7-3 and TRBJ2-3; D call uncertain. Trimming cost V 4 bases and J 6 bases, with 8 bases left between them. Germline values: CDR1 SGHTA, CDR2 FQGTGA. The CDR3 has 12 residues. For the CDR3, the DNA is TGTGCCAGCAGCTCCAGTCTCGATACGCAGTATTTT. It codes for CASSSSLDTQYF.

This clone was found a few times. The rearrangement joins TRBV9 to TRBJ1-2; 8 bases are shared with TRBD1. The CDR3 is made up of 13 amino acids. V shed 4 bases and J 11 bases; nucleotides not matched to a gene: 10. The V gene's germline CDR1 is SGDLS and CDR2 YYNGEE. The CDR3 reads CASSPGQGTPYTF. CDR3 DNA sequence: TGTGCCAGCAGCCCCGGACAGGGTACCCCTTACACCTTC. The entire variable domain, with the rest obtained from reference TRBV9 and TRBJ1-2, is as follows: DSGVTQTPKHLITATGQRVTLRCSPRSGDLSVYWYQQSLDQGLQFLIQYYNGEERAKGNILERFSAQQFPDLHSELNLSSLELGDSALYFCASSPGQGTPYTFGSGTRLTVV.

As concerns this clone: Other nucleotide sequences from this sample produce the same CDR3. The chain joins TRBV7-9 to TRBJ2-7; possible D gene TRBD1, 6 bases. This CDR3 spans 12 amino acids. V lost 4 bases, J lost 4 bases, and 8 bases lay in between. The V gene's germline CDR1 is SEHNR and CDR2 FQNEAQ (reference sequence). Here the CDR3 reads CASSSQGYEQYF. The DNA for the CDR3 is TGTGCCAGCAGCTCTCAGGGGTACGAGCAGTACTTC.

V and J are TRBV7-6 and TRBJ1-2; TRBD1 agrees at 8 bases. The junction had 12 bases not matched to a gene; V was cut back by 5 bases and J by 7 bases. From germline, CDR1 is SGHVS and CDR2 FNYEAQ. CDR3 length: 15 residues. In nucleotides, the CDR3 is TGTGCCAGCAGCCCGCCGGGGCAGGGGGCAAGTGGCTACACCTTC. It specifies CASSPPGQGASGYTF.

The J gene is TRBJ2-1, the V gene TRBV3-1 (or the pseudogene TRBV3-2); D uncertain. Germline CDR1 is LGHDT and CDR2 is YNNKEL (reference sequence). Trimming removed 0 bases from V and 9 bases from J, with 9 bases in between. This CDR3 has 13 residues. In DNA form, the CDR3 reads TGTGCCAGCAGCCAAGACTGGGATTTTGAGCAGTTCTTC. It codes for CASSQDWDFEQFF.

The chain joins TRBV6-5 to TRBJ2-7; D ambiguous. There are 12 residues in the CDR3. Germline CDR1 is MNHEY and CDR2 is SVGAGI. The germline V and J ends were trimmed by 6 bases and 0 bases, with 6 bases remaining between them. In DNA, the CDR3 is TGTGCCAGCAGAAGTTACTCCTACGAGCAGTACTTC. It codes for CASRSYSYEQYF.

The chain is built from TRBV7-9 and TRBJ2-2, with a weak D call TRBD1 (7 bases). Germline CDR1 and CDR2: SEHNR and FQNEAQ (reference sequence). The CDR3 has 15 amino acids. Trimming removed 1 base from V and 6 bases from J, with 12 bases in between. CDR3 sequence: CASSLGDREAGELFF. In DNA, the CDR3 is TGTGCCAGCAGCTTAGGAGACAGGGAGGCCGGGGAGCTGTTTTTT.

The count of this clone is one. The chain employs TRBV6-5 and TRBJ1-2; tentative D call: TRBD1 (5 bases). Trimming took 6 bases from V and 5 from J, leaving 7 bases between them. CDR3 length: 11 amino acids. Germline assignment: CDR1 MNHEY and CDR2 SVGAGI. The CDR3 spells CASSDSYGYTF. The CDR3 coding sequence is TGTGCCAGCAGCGACAGTTATGGCTACACCTTC.

This chain links TRBV10-3 with TRBJ2-3; D is ambiguous. Trimming cost V 2 bases and J 4 bases, with 13 bases left between them. The CDR3 consists of 15 residues. The V gene's germline CDR1 is ENHRY and CDR2 SYGVKD. This chain's CDR3 is CAISESVLVSDTQYF. Written as DNA, the CDR3 is TGTGCCATCAGTGAGAGTGTTCTTGTTTCAGATACGCAGTATTTT.

This rearrangement joins TRBV6-6 to TRBJ2-7; the match to TRBD1 covers 7 bases. This CDR3 spans 15 amino acids. The junction had 7 bases not matched to a gene; V was cut back by 4 bases and J by 1 base. Per germline, CDR1 MNHNY and CDR2 SVGAGI (reference sequence). CDR3 protein: CASSFLTGVSYEQYF. CDR3 DNA sequence: TGTGCCAGCAGTTTCTTAACAGGGGTATCCTACGAGCAGTACTTC.

The J gene is TRBJ1-5, the V gene TRBV19; D unclear. Germline loops: CDR1 LNHDA, CDR2 SQIVND (reference sequence). V was trimmed by 3 bases and J by 0 bases, leaving 12 bases between them. The CDR3 is 16 amino acids. The CDR3 DNA sequence: TGTGCCAGTAGTATCCGCATACGCAATAGCAATCAGCCCCAGCATTTT. Its translation is CASSIRIRNSNQPQHF. The full variable domain, with the rest looked up from reference TRBV19 and TRBJ1-5, is DGGITQSPKYLFRKEGQNVTLSCEQNLNHDAMYWYRQDPGQGLRLIYYSQIVNDFQKGDIAEGYSVSREKKESFPLTVTSAQKNPTAFYLCASSIRIRNSNQPQHFGDGTRLSIL.

Concerning this clone itself: One junction end disagrees with the germline gene, perhaps due to a read error. V gene TRBV10-3 combines with J gene TRBJ2-1; TRBD1 might be the D (7 bases). The length of the CDR3 is 11 residues. The germline V gene encodes CDR1 ENHRY and CDR2 SYGVKD. CDR3 nucleotide sequence: TGCGCAGGGGGGACCTACAATGAGCAGTTCTTC. Translating it yields CAGGTYNEQFF.

V is TRBV30 and J is TRBJ1-2; no firm D call. The length of the CDR3 is 11 residues. CDR1 and CDR2 from the germline V gene are GTSNPN and SVGIG (reference sequence). Trimming shortened V by 2 bases and J by 4 bases, and 5 bases separated the two germline ends. DNA for the CDR3: TGTGCCTGGAGTCAGCGCTATGGCTACACCTTC. Its protein is CAWSQRYGYTF.

CDR3 sequence (DNA): TGTGCCAGCAGTTCCCGCGCCTCCGGGTACAATGAGCAGTTCTTC. It yields the protein CASSSRASGYNEQFF. The chain has TRBV6-5 and TRBJ2-1; the D is unclear. The CDR3 extends over 15 amino acids. Germline CDR1 is MNHEY and CDR2 is SVGAGI. V was shortened by 4 bases and J by 4 bases, with 14 bases between the two germline ends.

The chain is built from TRBV29-1 and TRBJ2-7; TRBD2 aligns across 12 bases. Germline CDR1 reads SQVTM; CDR2 reads ANQGSEA. The V and J ends lost 6 bases and 0 bases, in that order; junction bases with no gene match: 6. This CDR3 contains 15 residues. The CDR3: CSVSTSGGHSYEQYF. Here the CDR3 DNA reads TGCAGCGTATCGACTAGCGGGGGACACTCCTACGAGCAGTACTTC.